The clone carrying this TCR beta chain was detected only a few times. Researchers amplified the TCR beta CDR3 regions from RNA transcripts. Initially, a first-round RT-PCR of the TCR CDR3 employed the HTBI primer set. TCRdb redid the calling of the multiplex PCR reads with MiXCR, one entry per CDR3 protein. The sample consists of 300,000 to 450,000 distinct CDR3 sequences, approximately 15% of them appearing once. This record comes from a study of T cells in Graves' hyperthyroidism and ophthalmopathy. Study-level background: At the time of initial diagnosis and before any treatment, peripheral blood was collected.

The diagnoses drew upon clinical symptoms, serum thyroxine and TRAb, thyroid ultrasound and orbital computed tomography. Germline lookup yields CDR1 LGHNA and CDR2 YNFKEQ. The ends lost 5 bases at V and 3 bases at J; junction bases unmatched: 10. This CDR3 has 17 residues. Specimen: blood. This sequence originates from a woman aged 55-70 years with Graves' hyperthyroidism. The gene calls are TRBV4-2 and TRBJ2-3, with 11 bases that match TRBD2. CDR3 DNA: TGTGCCAGCAGCGCCGGGGATACTAGCGGGAGAACAGATACGCAGTATTTT. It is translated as CASSAGDTSGRTDTQYF.